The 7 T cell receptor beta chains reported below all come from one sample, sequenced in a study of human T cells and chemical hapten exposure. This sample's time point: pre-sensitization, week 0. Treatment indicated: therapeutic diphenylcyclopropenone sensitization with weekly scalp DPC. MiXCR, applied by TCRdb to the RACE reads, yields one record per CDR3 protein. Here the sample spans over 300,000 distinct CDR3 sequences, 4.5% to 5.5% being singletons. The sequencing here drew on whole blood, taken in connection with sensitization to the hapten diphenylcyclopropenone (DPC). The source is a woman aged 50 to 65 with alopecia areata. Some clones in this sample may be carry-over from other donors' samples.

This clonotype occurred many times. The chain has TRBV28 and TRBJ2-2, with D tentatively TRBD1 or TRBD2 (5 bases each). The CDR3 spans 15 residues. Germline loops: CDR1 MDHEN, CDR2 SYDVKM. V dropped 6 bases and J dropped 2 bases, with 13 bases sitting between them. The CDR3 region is CASSPGTLNTGELFF. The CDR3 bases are TGTGCCAGCAGCCCCGGGACGCTAAACACCGGGGAGCTGTTTTTT. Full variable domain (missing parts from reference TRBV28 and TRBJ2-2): DVKVTQSSRYLVKRTGEKVFLECVQDMDHENMFWYRQDPGLGLRLIYFSYDVKMKEKGDIPEGYSVSREKKERFSLILESASTNQTSMYLCASSPGTLNTGELFFGEGSRLTVL.

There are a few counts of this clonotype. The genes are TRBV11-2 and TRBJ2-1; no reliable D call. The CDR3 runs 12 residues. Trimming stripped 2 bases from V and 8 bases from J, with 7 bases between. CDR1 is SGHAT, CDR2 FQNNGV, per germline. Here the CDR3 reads CASSLFPHEQFF. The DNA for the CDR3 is TGTGCCAGCAGCTTATTTCCCCATGAGCAGTTCTTC.

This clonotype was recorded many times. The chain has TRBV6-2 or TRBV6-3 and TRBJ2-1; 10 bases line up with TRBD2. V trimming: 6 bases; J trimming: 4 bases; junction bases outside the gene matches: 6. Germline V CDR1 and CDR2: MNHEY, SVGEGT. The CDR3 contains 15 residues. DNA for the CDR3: TGTGCCAGCAGACAACTAGCGGGAATTTACAATGAGCAGTTCTTC. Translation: CASRQLAGIYNEQFF.

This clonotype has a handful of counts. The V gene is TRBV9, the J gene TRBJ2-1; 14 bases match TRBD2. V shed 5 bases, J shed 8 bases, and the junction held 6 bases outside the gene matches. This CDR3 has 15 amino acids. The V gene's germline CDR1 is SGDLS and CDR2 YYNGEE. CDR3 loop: CASSATSGGVDEQFF. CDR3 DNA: TGTGCCAGCAGTGCGACTAGCGGGGGGGTAGATGAGCAGTTCTTC.

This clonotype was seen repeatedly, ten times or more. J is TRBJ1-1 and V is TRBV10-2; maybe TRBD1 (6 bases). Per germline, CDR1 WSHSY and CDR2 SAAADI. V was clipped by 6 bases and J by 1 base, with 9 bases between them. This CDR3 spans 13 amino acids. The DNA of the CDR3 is TGCGCCAGCAGACAGGGCACGAACACTGAAGCTTTCTTT. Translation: CASRQGTNTEAFF.

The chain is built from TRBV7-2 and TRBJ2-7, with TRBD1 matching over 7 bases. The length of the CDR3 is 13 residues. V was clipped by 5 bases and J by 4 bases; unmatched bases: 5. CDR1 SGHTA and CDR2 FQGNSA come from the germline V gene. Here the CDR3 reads CASSIGTEYEQYF. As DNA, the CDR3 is TGTGCCAGCAGCATCGGGACAGAGTACGAGCAGTACTTC. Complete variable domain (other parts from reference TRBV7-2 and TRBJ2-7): GAGVSQSPSNKVTEKGKDVELRCDPISGHTALYWYRQSLGQGLEFLIYFQGNSAPDKSGLPSDRFSAERTGGSVSTLTIQRTQQEDSAVYLCASSIGTEYEQYFGPGTRLTVT.

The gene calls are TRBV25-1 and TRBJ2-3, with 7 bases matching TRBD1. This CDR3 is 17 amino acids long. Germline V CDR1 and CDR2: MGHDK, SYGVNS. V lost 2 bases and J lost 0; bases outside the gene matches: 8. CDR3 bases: TGTGCCAGCAGTGAAATCCAGACAGGGTTTAGCACAGATACGCAGTATTTT. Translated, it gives CASSEIQTGFSTDTQYF.